The rows below give T cell receptor beta chains drawn from one sample of a study of blood T cell repertoires in COVID-19. The assay was immunoSEQ multiplex PCR, and TCRdb's table has in-frame clones only and misses some. The table shows about 70,000 clones, with 75% to 90% occurring only once. Sequencing was performed on peripheral blood. These receptors originate from a human donor in a cohort sampled during active COVID-19. Each CDR3 is given with its conserved first and last residue. Each record gives: D gene, clone size, V gene, J gene, CDR3 protein, CDR3 DNA. A D gene is named only where the DNA matches it firmly. For some rows the clone size is stated as once, few or many, or as a class when expanded; others skip it.

D: -
size: once
V: TRBV28
J: TRBJ2-3
CDR3: CASSLLAGVSTDTQYF
DNA: TGTGCCAGCAGTTTATTGGCAGGGGTCAGCACAGATACGCAGTATTTT

D: TRBD1
size: -
V: TRBV2
J: TRBJ1-6
CDR3: CASSLKTGVNNSPLHF
DNA: TGTGCCAGCAGTTTAAAGACAGGGGTAAATAATTCACCCCTCCACTTT

D: TRBD2
size: few
V: TRBV13
J: TRBJ2-7
CDR3: CASSSAGGANPYEQYF
DNA: TGTGCCAGCAGTTCCGCGGGGGGGGCCAACCCCTACGAGCAGTACTTC

D: TRBD1
size: -
V: TRBV9
J: TRBJ2-5
CDR3: CASSQDRDETQYF
DNA: TGTGCCAGCAGCCAAGACAGGGACGAGACCCAGTACTTC

D: TRBD2
size: -
V: TRBV7-8
J: TRBJ2-7
CDR3: CASSSPRAGDPYEQYF
DNA: TGTGCCAGCAGCTCCCCGAGAGCGGGGGATCCCTACGAGCAGTACTTC

D: TRBD2
size: -
V: TRBV9
J: TRBJ2-2
CDR3: CASSLSGGAGELFF
DNA: TGTGCCAGCAGCCTCAGCGGGGGGGCCGGGGAGCTGTTTTTT

D: -
size: -
V: TRBV5-4
J: TRBJ2-5
CDR3: CASSLGDRGQETQYF
DNA: TGTGCCAGCAGCTTGGGGGATAGGGGCCAAGAGACCCAGTACTTC

D: -
size: -
V: TRBV5-4
J: TRBJ2-1
CDR3: CASSLAASDYNEQFF
DNA: TGTGCCAGCAGCTTGGCGGCTAGCGACTACAATGAGCAGTTCTTC

D: TRBD1
size: few
V: TRBV18
J: TRBJ2-7
CDR3: CASSPGRDRYEQYF
DNA: TGTGCCAGCTCACCAGGCCGGGACAGATACGAGCAGTACTTC

D: TRBD1
size: -
V: TRBV5-4
J: TRBJ1-2
CDR3: CASSLEGTANYGYTF
DNA: TGTGCCAGCAGCTTGGAAGGGACAGCTAACTATGGCTACACCTTC

D: -
size: once
V: TRBV9
J: TRBJ2-2
CDR3: CASSAQGIGELFF
DNA: TGTGCCAGCAGCGCCCAGGGGATCGGGGAGCTGTTTTTT

D: -
size: few
V: TRBV5-1
J: TRBJ1-3
CDR3: CASSRAARGDSGNTIYF
DNA: TGCGCCAGCAGCCGGGCGGCGCGGGGAGACTCTGGAAACACCATATATTTT

D: -
size: few
V: TRBV2
J: TRBJ2-7
CDR3: CASSTPYEQYF
DNA: TGTGCCAGCTCTACGCCTTACGAGCAGTACTTC

D: -
size: -
V: TRBV5-6
J: TRBJ1-3
CDR3: CASSAVNGNTIYF
DNA: TGTGCCAGCAGCGCGGTGAACGGAAACACCATATATTTT

D: TRBD1
size: -
V: TRBV6-1
J: TRBJ2-7
CDR3: CASSEGQANIYEQYF
DNA: TGTGCCAGCAGTGAGGGACAGGCAAACATCTACGAGCAGTACTTC

D: TRBD2
size: -
V: TRBV11-2
J: TRBJ2-1
CDR3: CASSLERGGHGNEQFF
DNA: TGTGCCAGCAGCTTAGAGCGGGGGGGCCATGGCAATGAGCAGTTCTTC

D: -
size: -
V: TRBV10-3
J: TRBJ2-3
CDR3: CAISPGDTDTQYF
DNA: TGTGCCATCAGTCCGGGGGACACAGATACGCAGTATTTT

D: -
size: few
V: TRBV28
J: TRBJ1-5
CDR3: CASQGWDQPQHF
DNA: TGTGCCAGCCAGGGCTGGGATCAGCCCCAGCATTTT

D: -
size: -
V: TRBV9
J: TRBJ1-2
CDR3: CASSPTGDYGYTF
DNA: TGTGCCAGCAGCCCGACAGGAGATTATGGCTACACCTTC

D: -
size: -
V: TRBV5-3
J: TRBJ2-6
CDR3: CARSGAYRTGANVLTF
DNA: TGTGCCAGAAGCGGAGCATACAGGACTGGGGCCAACGTCCTGACTTTC

D: -
size: -
V: TRBV7-3
J: TRBJ2-2
CDR3: CASSSGQPTGELFF
DNA: TGTGCCAGCAGCTCAGGACAGCCCACCGGGGAGCTGTTTTTT

D: TRBD1
size: -
V: TRBV7-9
J: TRBJ2-3
CDR3: CASSKTGGTQYF
DNA: TGTGCCAGCAGCAAGACAGGGGGTACGCAGTATTTT

D: TRBD1
size: -
V: TRBV19
J: TRBJ1-6
CDR3: CASSIPLGPGGNSPLHF
DNA: TGTGCCAGTAGTATACCCCTCGGGCCAGGGGGTAATTCACCCCTCCACTTT

D: -
size: few
V: TRBV5-4
J: TRBJ1-3
CDR3: CASSLGETSGNTIYF
DNA: TGTGCCAGCAGCTTGGGGGAGACCTCTGGAAACACCATATATTTT

D: TRBD1
size: -
V: TRBV5-8
J: TRBJ1-4
CDR3: CASSLTGQGFEKLFF
DNA: TGTGCCAGCAGCTTGACGGGACAGGGTTTTGAAAAACTGTTTTTT

D: TRBD1
size: -
V: TRBV6-5
J: TRBJ1-1
CDR3: CASNSGQVGNTEAFF
DNA: TGTGCCAGTAATTCGGGACAGGTGGGAAACACTGAAGCTTTCTTT

D: -
size: -
V: TRBV7-9
J: TRBJ2-7
CDR3: CASSLDDSYEQYF
DNA: TGTGCCAGCAGCTTAGATGACAGCTACGAGCAGTACTTC

D: -
size: once
V: TRBV4-1
J: TRBJ2-2
CDR3: CASSQDRTNTGELFF
DNA: TGCGCCAGCAGCCAAGACAGGACGAACACCGGGGAGCTGTTTTTT

D: TRBD1
size: -
V: TRBV7-9
J: TRBJ1-1
CDR3: CASSPSRGMNTEAFF
DNA: TGTGCCAGCAGCCCTTCCAGGGGGATGAACACTGAAGCTTTCTTT

D: -
size: -
V: TRBV27
J: TRBJ1-2
CDR3: CASSLNGRGGYTF
DNA: TGTGCCAGCAGTTTGAATGGGAGGGGCGGCTACACCTTC

D: -
size: -
V: TRBV30
J: TRBJ1-6
CDR3: CAWREPNGSPLHF
DNA: TGTGCCTGGAGAGAACCGAACGGGTCACCCCTCCACTTT

D: -
size: medium-sized
V: TRBV15
J: TRBJ2-2
CDR3: CATSTPVGGRTGELFF
DNA: TGTGCCACCAGCACCCCCGTAGGAGGGAGAACCGGGGAGCTGTTTTTT

D: -
size: once
V: TRBV7-8
J: TRBJ2-7
CDR3: CASSLAVTSAASSYEQYF
DNA: TGTGCCAGCAGCTTAGCGGTTACTTCAGCGGCTAGCTCCTACGAGCAGTACTTC

D: -
size: -
V: TRBV13
J: TRBJ2-7
CDR3: CASSEGGTSSYEQYF
DNA: TGTGCCAGCAGCGAGGGGGGGACAAGCTCCTACGAGCAGTACTTC

D: TRBD1
size: -
V: TRBV6-5
J: TRBJ1-1
CDR3: CASTDRDTEAFF
DNA: TGTGCCAGCACCGACAGGGACACTGAAGCTTTCTTT

D: -
size: few
V: TRBV19
J: TRBJ2-3
CDR3: CASSISRGTQYF
DNA: TGTGCCAGTAGTATATCCCGGGGTACGCAGTATTTT

D: TRBD1
size: -
V: TRBV5-1
J: TRBJ2-7
CDR3: CASSRDRDYEQYF
DNA: TGCGCCAGCAGCCGGGACAGGGACTACGAGCAGTACTTC

D: TRBD1
size: -
V: TRBV2
J: TRBJ1-4
CDR3: CASSEEGAAATNEKLFF
DNA: TGTGCCAGCAGTGAAGAGGGGGCAGCTGCAACTAATGAAAAACTGTTTTTT

D: -
size: -
V: TRBV4-2
J: TRBJ2-3
CDR3: CASSQGGQNTDTQYF
DNA: TGTGCCAGCAGCCAAGGAGGACAGAACACAGATACGCAGTATTTT

D: TRBD2
size: once
V: TRBV3-1/TRBV3-2
J: TRBJ2-3
CDR3: CASSQDSGGSDTQYF
DNA: TGTGCCAGCAGCCAAGATAGCGGGGGGTCAGATACGCAGTATTTT

D: TRBD1
size: -
V: TRBV6-5
J: TRBJ1-1
CDR3: CASRSGRGMNTEAFF
DNA: TGTGCCAGCAGGAGCGGCAGGGGGATGAACACTGAAGCTTTCTTT

D: -
size: -
V: TRBV9
J: TRBJ2-3
CDR3: CASSVAPTPSGDTQYF
DNA: TGTGCCAGCAGCGTAGCGCCGACCCCTTCGGGGGATACGCAGTATTTT

D: TRBD2
size: -
V: TRBV5-4
J: TRBJ2-1
CDR3: CASSLPLTLGGLNNEQFF
DNA: TGTGCCAGCAGCTTGCCCCTAACCTTGGGAGGGTTGAACAATGAGCAGTTCTTC

D: -
size: -
V: TRBV30
J: TRBJ1-2
CDR3: CAWSGQGNYGYTF
DNA: TGTGCCTGGAGTGGGCAGGGGAACTATGGCTACACCTTC

D: TRBD1
size: -
V: TRBV6-2/TRBV6-3
J: TRBJ1-2
CDR3: CASSYGQGLFGYTF
DNA: TGTGCCAGCAGTTACGGACAGGGCTTATTTGGCTACACCTTC

D: -
size: -
V: TRBV11-3
J: TRBJ2-5
CDR3: CASSLRDKEETQYF
DNA: TGTGCCAGCAGCTTAAGGGACAAAGAAGAGACCCAGTACTTC

D: -
size: -
V: TRBV19
J: TRBJ1-1
CDR3: CASQNSLGNTEAFF
DNA: TGTGCCAGTCAAAACAGTCTGGGGAACACTGAAGCTTTCTTT

D: TRBD2
size: -
V: TRBV7-8
J: TRBJ2-7
CDR3: CASSLAVGTSGDSAYEQYF
DNA: TGTGCCAGCAGCTTAGCGGTGGGGACTAGCGGGGACTCGGCCTACGAGCAGTACTTC

D: -
size: few
V: TRBV10-1
J: TRBJ1-4
CDR3: CASSPLEKLFF
DNA: TGCGCCAGCAGCCCCCTGGAAAAACTGTTTTTT

D: -
size: -
V: TRBV29-1
J: TRBJ1-1
CDR3: CSVCTGPNTEAFF
DNA: TGCAGCGTCTGTACAGGGCCGAACACTGAAGCTTTCTTT

D: TRBD1
size: -
V: TRBV5-5
J: TRBJ1-4
CDR3: CASSSGQGNFWNEKLFF
DNA: TGTGCCAGCAGCTCCGGACAGGGGAATTTCTGGAATGAAAAACTGTTTTTT

D: -
size: -
V: TRBV19
J: TRBJ2-1
CDR3: CASSTGYQGYNEQFF
DNA: TGTGCCAGTAGTACCGGATACCAGGGCTACAATGAGCAGTTCTTC

D: TRBD1
size: few
V: TRBV19
J: TRBJ1-2
CDR3: CASKGGHNYGYTF
DNA: TGTGCCAGTAAAGGGGGCCATAACTATGGCTACACCTTC

D: -
size: once
V: TRBV21-1
J: TRBJ2-5
CDR3: CASSSRSKSAGLAGETQYF
DNA: TGTGCCAGCAGCTCCCGAAGCAAGTCCGCCGGACTAGCGGGGGAGACCCAGTACTTC

D: -
size: -
V: TRBV2
J: TRBJ1-2
CDR3: CASSELGGEYGYTF
DNA: TGTGCCAGCAGTGAATTAGGGGGAGAGTATGGCTACACCTTC